Shown below are 27 T cell receptor beta chains from a single sample sequenced in a study of blood T cell repertoires in COVID-19 (dated by TCRdb to 2020 to 2022). Library prep was done by the immunoSEQ multiplex PCR assay. TCRdb took over this immuneACCESS table, retaining in-frame rearrangements with V and J assigned. Such tables are incomplete; in checked studies, under half of the missing clones stem from an unresolved V gene, and the remainder is unexplained. In all, the sample holds approximately 190,000 clones, and roughly four fifths of those were seen once. Under 15% of the sample is held by the ten biggest clonotypes. Sequenced: peripheral blood. The receptors originated from a man between 25 and 39 years old with active or convalescent COVID-19.

The chain couples TRBV6-2 or TRBV6-3 to TRBJ2-2; 7 nucleotides align to TRBD2. Trimming removed 5 bases from V and 4 bases from J; junction bases left unmatched: 7. Germline V gives CDR1 MNHEY, CDR2 SVGEGT. CDR3 length: 15 residues. CDR3 residues: CASSGPGGPTGELFF. CDR3 coding DNA: TGTGCCAGCAGTGGCCCGGGAGGCCCCACCGGGGAGCTGTTTTTT.

J is TRBJ1-3 and V is TRBV19, with D perhaps matching TRBD1 (6 bases). V lost 4 bases and J lost 8, with 15 bases in between. The CDR3 runs to 14 residues. In germline, CDR1 is LNHDA, CDR2 SQIVND (reference sequence). The CDR3 sequence: CASSTGQYWDTIYF. In nucleotides, the CDR3 is TGTGCCAGTAGTACCGGACAGTACTGGGACACCATATATTTT.

The rearrangement joins TRBV9 to TRBJ1-1; D call uncertain. The germline gives CDR1 SGDLS, CDR2 YYNGEE. The V end lost 3 bases, the J end lost 3 bases, and 12 bases lay between the germline ends. This CDR3 has 14 residues. The CDR3 bases are TGTGCCAGCAGCGAGCAACATCAGGACACTGAAGCTTTCTTT. The encoded protein is CASSEQHQDTEAFF.

The chain is built from TRBV6-1 and TRBJ2-7, with D possibly being TRBD2 (6 bases). CDR3 length: 13 residues. CDR1 MNHNS and CDR2 SASEGT come from the germline V gene. The germline V and J ends were trimmed by 11 bases and 2 bases, with 16 bases remaining between them. The CDR3 DNA sequence: TGTGCCCACGGCGGGGCAGCCGCCTACGAGCAGTACTTC. It is translated as CAHGGAAAYEQYF.

The chain uses TRBV6-5 and TRBJ1-5; D unresolved. The V gene lost 6 bases and the J gene lost 6 bases, with 18 bases spanning the gap. The germline CDR1 and CDR2 sequences are MNHEY and SVGAGI. This CDR3 is built from 15 residues. The CDR3 loop reads CASSQTLGSGQPQHF. The CDR3 DNA sequence: TGTGCCAGCAGCCAGACACTCGGCAGTGGTCAGCCCCAGCATTTT.

The J gene is TRBJ1-2, the V gene TRBV7-9; D is undetermined. CDR1 is SEHNR, CDR2 FQNEAQ, per germline (reference sequence). The V end was cut by 2 bases, the J end by 2 bases, with 3 bases between. This CDR3 is built from 12 residues. The CDR3 loop is CASSLSNYGYTF. The CDR3 DNA reads as TGTGCCAGCAGCTTATCGAACTATGGCTACACCTTC.

The chain has TRBV5-1 and TRBJ1-6; D is ambiguous. V shed 1 base and J shed 10 bases, with 12 bases lying between them. The CDR3 spans 14 residues. CDR1 is SGHRS, CDR2 YFSETQ, per germline. As DNA, the CDR3 is TGCGCCAGCAGCTTGACAGAAACCACCTCACCCCTCCACTTT. Amino acids: CASSLTETTSPLHF.

This clone was picked up one time. The chain couples TRBV28 to TRBJ2-6; the match to TRBD1 covers 7 bases. V shed 4 bases and J 2 bases; nucleotides not matched to a gene: 5. CDR1 MDHEN and CDR2 SYDVKM come from the germline V gene. The CDR3 sequence is 16 residues long. The CDR3 loop is CASSWGQIPGANVLTF. CDR3 DNA sequence: TGTGCCAGCAGTTGGGGACAGATACCTGGGGCCAACGTCCTGACTTTC.

This chain uses TRBV13 with TRBJ1-6; D unresolved. V was cut by 0 bases and J by 0 bases, with 9 bases left in between. The CDR3 sequence is 17 residues long. CDR1 is PRHDT, CDR2 FYEKMQ, per germline (reference sequence). Written as DNA, the CDR3 is TGTGCCAGCAGCTTAGGCCGAGGGAGCTCCTATAATTCACCCCTCCACTTT. Protein sequence: CASSLGRGSSYNSPLHF.

The chain couples TRBV9 to TRBJ1-5, with D possibly matching TRBD1 (5 bases). The CDR3 totals 15 residues. The V gene lost 3 bases and the J gene lost 2 bases, with 12 bases spanning the gap. The germline CDR1 and CDR2 sequences are SGDLS and YYNGEE. CDR3 sequence (DNA): TGTGCCAGCAGCGCAGCAGGGTATGGCAATCAGCCCCAGCATTTT. It translates to CASSAAGYGNQPQHF.

The chain has TRBV9 and TRBJ1-2, with 8 nucleotides matching TRBD1. The germline V gene has CDR1 SGDLS and CDR2 YYNGEE. This CDR3 has 13 residues. J was trimmed by 3 bases and V by 3 bases; bases with no gene match: 1. In DNA, the CDR3 is TGTGCCAGCAGCGCGGGACAGGACTATGGCTACACCTTC. Protein sequence: CASSAGQDYGYTF.

This clone turned up a few times. This chain connects TRBV5-1 to TRBJ1-2; TRBD1 aligns across 12 bases. The junction had 6 bases not matched to a gene; V was cut back by 6 bases and J by 6 bases. Germline lookup yields CDR1 SGHRS and CDR2 YFSETQ. The CDR3 spans 14 residues. CDR3 loop: CASTPGTGGHGYTF. The CDR3 nucleotides read TGCGCCAGCACACCCGGGACAGGGGGCCATGGCTACACCTTC.

V usage is TRBV11-2 and J usage is TRBJ1-2; 7 bases are a match to TRBD1. The CDR3 runs to 15 residues. With V trimmed by 1 base and J by 4 bases, 6 bases remained unmatched. Germline-derived CDR1 and CDR2 are SGHAT and FQNNGV. The CDR3 here is CASSLVRDRAYGYTF. Written as DNA, the CDR3 is TGTGCCAGCAGCTTAGTCCGAGACAGGGCCTATGGCTACACCTTC.

The rearrangement uses TRBV19 and TRBJ1-1, with TRBD1 matching over 7 bases. The CDR3 spans 13 residues. Looked up from germline, CDR1 is LNHDA and CDR2 is SQIVND (reference sequence). V was pared by 8 bases and J by 0 bases, with 3 bases of the junction left unmatched. CDR3 DNA: TGTGCCAGTCTGGGACAGCTGAACACTGAAGCTTTCTTT. Translated, it gives CASLGQLNTEAFF.

The chain recombines TRBV9 with TRBJ2-7; 9 nucleotides match TRBD2. The length of the CDR3 is 15 residues. V gave up 2 bases and J gave up 1 base; unmatched junction bases: 4. Germline CDR1 and CDR2: SGDLS and YYNGEE. CDR3 in amino acids: CASSVGREGSYEQYF. CDR3 nucleotide sequence: TGTGCCAGCAGCGTGGGGCGGGAGGGATCCTACGAGCAGTACTTC.

The V gene is TRBV7-3, the J gene TRBJ2-5; D is possibly TRBD2 (7 bases). The length of the CDR3 is 15 residues. V lost 3 bases and J 7 bases, leaving 18 bases between the germline ends. Germline assignment: CDR1 SGHTA and CDR2 FQGTGA. CDR3: CASSFGGRDPRTQYF. The DNA for the CDR3 is TGTGCCAGCAGCTTCGGGGGGCGGGACCCCCGGACCCAGTACTTC.

The chain joins TRBV5-6 to TRBJ2-5; maybe TRBD2 (6 bases). The CDR3 length is 13 residues. Germline V gene sequence: CDR1 SGHDT, CDR2 YYEEEE. Trimming shortened V by 6 bases and J by 5 bases, and 14 bases separated the two germline ends. The CDR3: CASNQGGGETQYF. The DNA for the CDR3 is TGTGCCAGCAACCAGGGAGGAGGGGAGACCCAGTACTTC.

V and J are TRBV6-5 and TRBJ1-2; 10 bases map to TRBD1. The CDR3 totals 14 residues. The germline CDR1 and CDR2 sequences are MNHEY and SVGAGI. J gave up 7 bases and V 5 bases, and 7 bases lay outside the gene matches. The CDR3 DNA follows: TGTGCCAGCAGTCCGGCCGGGACAGGGGTTGGCTACACCTTC. Translation gives CASSPAGTGVGYTF.

This chain connects TRBV5-4 to TRBJ2-1, with D maybe TRBD1 (6 bases). The CDR3 is 15 residues long. Between the trimmed V and J ends, which lost 3 bases and 0 bases, there was a span of 10 bases. CDR1 is SGHNT, CDR2 YYREEE, per germline (reference sequence). The CDR3 nucleotides read TGTGCCAGCAGCTCGGGACAAAGCTCCTACAATGAGCAGTTCTTC. It yields the protein CASSSGQSSYNEQFF.

The chain recombines TRBV14 with TRBJ2-3; 11 nucleotides align to TRBD2. Germline V gene lookup returns CDR1 SGHDN and CDR2 FVKESK. J gave up 11 bases and V 2 bases, and 9 bases lay outside the gene matches. The CDR3 runs to 15 residues. The CDR3: CASSQRLAGGGGQYF. CDR3 in DNA: TGTGCCAGCAGCCAACGTCTAGCGGGAGGCGGGGGGCAGTATTTT. The whole variable domain, filled in from reference TRBV14 and TRBJ2-3, reads EAGVTQFPSHSVIEKGQTVTLRCDPISGHDNLYWYRRVMGKEIKFLLHFVKESKQDESGMPNNRFLAERTGGTYSTLKVQPAELEDSGVYFCASSQRLAGGGGQYFGPGTRLTVL.

The CDR3: CASSYSEGAEQYV. The CDR3 bases are TGTGCCAGCAGTTACTCGGAGGGTGCTGAGCAGTACGTC. The gene calls are TRBV6-5 and TRBJ2-7, with D maybe TRBD2 (6 bases). The CDR3 runs to 13 residues. Germline V gene data show CDR1 as MNHEY and CDR2 as SVGAGI. The germline V and J ends were trimmed by 0 bases and 7 bases, with 10 bases remaining between them.

The V call is TRBV7-6, the J call TRBJ2-7, with TRBD2 matching 7 bases. Trimming removed 4 bases from V and 5 bases from J; junction bases left unmatched: 11. CDR1 is SGHVS, CDR2 FNYEAQ, per germline. The CDR3 runs to 15 residues. The CDR3 sequence: CASSSLGTTPNEQYF. The DNA for the CDR3 is TGTGCCAGCAGCTCCCTTGGGACTACCCCTAACGAGCAGTACTTC.

V is TRBV5-1 and J is TRBJ1-3; D ambiguous. The CDR3 covers 17 residues. The germline V gene encodes CDR1 SGHRS and CDR2 YFSETQ. Trimming stripped 4 bases from V and 0 bases from J, with 17 bases between. In DNA, the CDR3 is TGCGCCAGCAGCCGTGACCCCCTAGCCAGCTCTGGAAACACCATATATTTT. This gives the protein CASSRDPLASSGNTIYF.

The chain joins TRBV4-3 to TRBJ2-7; 8 positions match TRBD2. The V segment lost 0 bases and the J segment 3 bases; nucleotides outside the gene matches: 4. This CDR3 spans 15 amino acids. From germline, CDR1 is LGHNA and CDR2 YSLEER. The CDR3 DNA reads as TGCGCCAGCAGCCAAGAGGGGCTAGCGGGCTACGAGCAGTACTTC. It specifies CASSQEGLAGYEQYF.

The CDR3 sequence is CASSDTPGPETEAFF. CDR3 nucleotides: TGTGCCAGCAGTGACACGCCGGGTCCCGAAACTGAAGCTTTCTTT. The V and J genes are TRBV6-4 and TRBJ1-1; no clear D gene. V was cut by 2 bases and J by 5 bases, with 15 bases left in between. Per the germline V gene, CDR1 is MRHNA and CDR2 is SNTAGT. This CDR3 contains 15 residues.

The chain is built from TRBV19 and TRBJ1-3; no reliable D call. Germline V lookup: CDR1 LNHDA, CDR2 SQIVND (reference sequence). The CDR3 is 16 amino acids. V lost 5 bases and J lost 0, with 14 bases in between. CDR3 sequence: CASSPYLQDSGNTIYF. CDR3 bases: TGTGCCAGTAGTCCCTATCTGCAGGACTCTGGAAACACCATATATTTT.

This clone occurred a few times. The J gene is TRBJ2-2, the V gene TRBV27; no firm D call. The germline V and J ends were trimmed by 6 bases and 0 bases, with 8 bases remaining between them. Germline assignment: CDR1 MNHEY and CDR2 SMNVEV (reference sequence). CDR3 length: 14 residues. The chain's CDR3 is CASRRGANTGELFF. The CDR3 DNA reads TGTGCCAGCAGACGCGGTGCGAACACCGGGGAGCTGTTTTTT.